The source of this T cell receptor beta chain is a study of shared clonotypes between healthy human individuals. The CDR3 is made up of 14 amino acids. Germline values: CDR1 MGHRA, CDR2 YSYEKL. The ends were cut back, 2 bases at V and 0 bases at J, with 7 bases in the middle. TCRdb's copy holds only in-frame clones and misses some; the assay was immunoSEQ multiplex PCR. This sample carries about 710,000 clones, around 73% of them seen once, and the ten largest clones take around 2%. The rearrangement uses TRBV4-1 and TRBJ1-2; D unresolved. This receptor was obtained from a woman younger than 45 in good health. The specimen sequenced was memory CD4+ T cells sorted from blood. The subset was: CD45RA-negative fraction. CDR3 region: CASSQPGSNYGYTF. The CDR3 coding sequence is TGCGCCAGCAGCCAACCCGGATCTAACTATGGCTACACCTTC.